These 32 T cell receptor beta chains came from one sample sequenced in a study of CD8 T cells in ankylosing spondylitis. The antigens for these receptors are not known. Notes on the study in general: What appeared characteristic of ankylosing spondylitis blood was a TCR beta motif of eight highly homologous variants.

TCRdb analysed the 5' RACE reads with MiXCR anew, one entry per CDR3 protein. The sample comprises 200,000 to 250,000 distinct CDR3 sequences, 7.3% of which are singletons, and 12% to 15% rests with the top ten. Sequenced sample: blood, either unsorted or a sorted T cell fraction (not recorded which). These receptor sequences come from a male donor with ankylosing spondylitis.

There are a few counts of this clonotype. The chain joins TRBV6-5 to TRBJ2-5, with 10 bases aligning to TRBD2. The germline V gene encodes CDR1 MNHEY and CDR2 SVGAGI. J lost 4 bases, V lost 0 bases, and 2 bases had no gene match. The CDR3 has 15 amino acids. DNA for the CDR3: TGTGCCAGCAGTTACTCCCTAGCGGGAGCAGAGACCCAGTACTTC. It codes for CASSYSLAGAETQYF.

This clonotype was seen at least ten times. The V and J genes are TRBV28 and TRBJ2-1; possibly TRBD2 for D (5 bases). The CDR3 has 15 residues. With 6 bases removed from V and 0 bases from J, the gap between germline ends came to 12 bases. Germline CDR1 and CDR2: MDHEN and SYDVKM. The CDR3 DNA sequence: TGTGCCAGCAGGACTACTCTTAGCTCCTACAATGAGCAGTTCTTC. Amino acids: CASRTTLSSYNEQFF. The variable domain in full, with the rest retrieved from reference TRBV28 and TRBJ2-1, is DVKVTQSSRYLVKRTGEKVFLECVQDMDHENMFWYRQDPGLGLRLIYFSYDVKMKEKGDIPEGYSVSREKKERFSLILESASTNQTSMYLCASRTTLSSYNEQFFGPGTRLTVL.

This clonotype showed up just a few times. The V gene is TRBV11-1, the J gene TRBJ1-1; 10 nucleotides line up with TRBD1. The ends lost 5 bases at V and 2 bases at J; junction bases unmatched: 14. The germline V gene encodes CDR1 SGHAT and CDR2 FQDESV (reference sequence). The CDR3 has 18 amino acids. The CDR3 region is CASSRPRVGTGDNTEAFF. The CDR3 DNA sequence: TGTGCCAGCAGCCGTCCTCGGGTAGGGACAGGGGACAACACTGAAGCTTTCTTT.

The V call is TRBV6-2 or TRBV6-3, the J call TRBJ2-6; 8 bases are shared with TRBD1. Germline V gives CDR1 MNHEY, CDR2 SVGEGT. With 5 bases clipped from V and 2 bases from J, the junction kept 8 bases outside the gene matches. There are 17 residues in the CDR3. The CDR3 DNA is TGTGCCAGCAGTCCTCGGGACAGGATCCCTGGGGCCAACGTCCTGACTTTC. Translated, it gives CASSPRDRIPGANVLTF.

This clonotype was seen a handful of times. The V call is TRBV4-1, the J call TRBJ1-6; TRBD1 is a possible D gene (6 bases). Deletions cut 3 bases from V and 4 bases from J, with 19 bases between. Germline assignment: CDR1 MGHRA and CDR2 YSYEKL. There are 18 residues in the CDR3. The CDR3 region is CASSQGGGVGFYNSPLHF. The CDR3 bases are TGCGCCAGCAGCCAGGGGGGCGGCGTAGGATTTTATAATTCACCCCTCCACTTT.

This clonotype was recorded many times. The chain carries TRBV29-1 and TRBJ1-1; the D is unclear. Germline V gene data show CDR1 as SQVTM and CDR2 as ANQGSEA. Trimming pared 3 bases from V and 8 bases from J, leaving 10 bases between. The CDR3 extends over 11 amino acids. CDR3 nucleotide sequence: TGCAGCGTTGATCGGGTCCTAGAAGCTTTCTTT. Translation: CSVDRVLEAFF.

The chain employs TRBV20-1 and TRBJ2-1; 7 nucleotides match TRBD2. The V gene's germline CDR1 is DFQATT and CDR2 SNEGSKA (reference sequence). The CDR3 spans 15 residues. Trimming took 0 bases from V and 2 from J; bases not matched to a gene: 4. The CDR3 protein is CSARERRGTYNEQFF. DNA of the CDR3: TGCAGTGCTAGAGAAAGGCGGGGGACCTACAATGAGCAGTTCTTC.

In its sample, this clonotype was seen many times. The chain recombines TRBV27 with TRBJ1-2; unclear D gene. There are 14 residues in the CDR3. The germline V and J ends were trimmed by 4 bases and 3 bases, with 12 bases remaining between them. Germline-derived CDR1 and CDR2 are MNHEY and SMNVEV (reference sequence). The CDR3, as DNA: TGTGCCAGCAGTTCTCTGGGATTCGACTATGGCTACACCTTC. The encoded protein is CASSSLGFDYGYTF.

This clonotype was picked up many times. The genes are TRBV29-1 and TRBJ2-1; TRBD1 agrees at 9 bases. J lost 0 bases, V lost 6 bases, and 12 bases had no gene match. Germline CDR1 SQVTM, CDR2 ANQGSEA. This CDR3 has 17 residues. The CDR3 here is CSVTGGRPLGSYNEQFF. CDR3 sequence (DNA): TGCAGCGTCACAGGGGGCCGACCCCTCGGCTCCTACAATGAGCAGTTCTTC.

A single count supports this clonotype. A much larger clone lies a single base off, so this may be a read error. The chain couples TRBV5-1 to TRBJ2-3, with D hard to call. CDR1 is SGHRS and CDR2 is YFSETQ in the germline V gene. The CDR3 runs to 12 residues. V lost 3 bases, J lost 2 bases, and 4 bases lay in between. This chain's CDR3 is CASSWNTDTQYF. The CDR3 DNA sequence: TGCGCCAGCAGCTGGAACACAGATACGCAGTATTTT.

This clonotype was found many times. The CDR3 DNA is TGCAGTGCTAGAGATAGCCAGGGCATAGGGGTCGAGACCCAGTACTTC. Residues: CSARDSQGIGVETQYF. The J gene is TRBJ2-5, the V gene TRBV20-1; TRBD1 might be the D (5 bases). CDR1 is DFQATT, CDR2 SNEGSKA, per germline (reference sequence). Trimming left V 0 bases short and J 5 bases short, with 19 bases between. The CDR3 runs 16 residues.

This clonotype appeared many times. The chain has TRBV27 and TRBJ2-7; 12 bases align to TRBD1. In germline, CDR1 is MNHEY, CDR2 SMNVEV (reference sequence). V was pared by 2 bases and J by 4 bases, with 9 bases of the junction left unmatched. The length of the CDR3 is 17 residues. For the CDR3, the DNA is TGTGCCAGCAGTTTACCGGCTGGGACAGGGGGCGCATACGAGCAGTACTTC. Protein sequence: CASSLPAGTGGAYEQYF.

This clonotype has ten or more counts. This rearrangement joins TRBV6-4 to TRBJ1-1; 7 positions match TRBD1. The CDR3 totals 12 residues. Per the germline V gene, CDR1 is MRHNA and CDR2 is SNTAGT. Unmatched junction bases numbered 0, after V lost 2 bases and J lost 6 bases. The CDR3 region has the DNA TGTGCCAGCAGTGACGGGACAGCTGAAGCTTTCTTT. Amino acid sequence: CASSDGTAEAFF.

This clonotype occurred many times. The rearrangement uses TRBV24-1 and TRBJ2-2; 7 nucleotides line up with TRBD1. With V trimmed by 3 bases and J by 2 bases, 5 bases remained unmatched. The CDR3 extends over 16 amino acids. Germline V CDR1 and CDR2: KGHDR, SFDVKD. The CDR3 is CATSDTTGFNTGELFF. In DNA form, the CDR3 reads TGTGCCACCAGTGATACGACAGGGTTTAACACCGGGGAGCTGTTTTTT.

The sample holds many counts of this clonotype. The chain joins TRBV4-3 to TRBJ1-5, with D uncertain. The CDR3 contains 15 residues. Deletions cut 6 bases from V and 0 bases from J, with 12 bases between. Germline V CDR1 and CDR2: LGHNA, YSLEER. Written as DNA, the CDR3 is TGCGCCAGCAGTCCTGGACGGAATAGCAATCAGCCCCAGCATTTT. Encoded protein: CASSPGRNSNQPQHF.

This clonotype was observed at least ten times. The chain couples TRBV5-1 to TRBJ2-7; D is perhaps TRBD1 (5 bases). The CDR3 has 13 amino acids. V lost 4 bases, J lost 5 bases, and 13 bases lay in between. CDR1 is SGHRS, CDR2 YFSETQ, per germline. The DNA of the CDR3 is TGCGCCAGCAGCAGGGGCCAGACCGACGAGCAGTACTTC. Protein sequence: CASSRGQTDEQYF. Filled out from reference TRBV5-1 and TRBJ2-7, the complete variable domain reads KAGVTQTPRYLIKTRGQQVTLSCSPISGHRSVSWYQQTPGQGLQFLFEYFSETQRNKGNFPGRFSGRQFSNSRSEMNVSTLELGDSALYLCASSRGQTDEQYFGPGTRLTVT.

This rearrangement joins TRBV6-1 to TRBJ2-6, with unresolved D. The CDR3 contains 19 residues. The germline V gene has CDR1 MNHNS and CDR2 SASEGT. V was clipped by 6 bases and J by 0 bases, with 21 bases between them. The CDR3 DNA reads TGTGCCAGCAGAAATCACCAGCCTTACTTATCCTCTGGGGCCAACGTCCTGACTTTC. Protein product: CASRNHQPYLSSGANVLTF.

There are a few counts of this clonotype. The chain uses TRBV27 and TRBJ2-1, with D possibly TRBD1 on 6 matching bases. The ends were cut back, 5 bases at V and 10 bases at J, with 18 bases in the middle. There are 14 residues in the CDR3. Per germline, CDR1 MNHEY and CDR2 SMNVEV (reference sequence). CDR3 protein: CASSRIQGSEEQFF. In DNA, the CDR3 is TGTGCCAGCAGTCGCATACAGGGCTCCGAAGAGCAGTTCTTC.

This clonotype was observed many times. The chain joins TRBV12-3 or TRBV12-4 to TRBJ1-5; TRBD1 matches 9 bases. J gave up 6 bases and V 6 bases, and 12 bases lay outside the gene matches. CDR3 size: 16 residues. The CDR3 DNA sequence: TGTGCCAGCAGGCCGGGGGGGACAGGGAGAGGTCAGCCCCAGCATTTT. This codes for CASRPGGTGRGQPQHF.

This clonotype was seen repeatedly, ten times or more. This chain uses TRBV20-1 with TRBJ1-5, with a tentative D call TRBD1 (5 bases). CDR3 length: 13 residues. Trimming removed 3 bases from V and 6 bases from J, with 12 bases in between. The germline gives CDR1 DFQATT, CDR2 SNEGSKA (reference sequence). This chain's CDR3 is CSARIREGQPQHF. DNA of the CDR3: TGCAGTGCTAGGATCAGGGAAGGTCAGCCCCAGCATTTT.

The chain links TRBV7-8 to TRBJ2-1, with 10 bases that match TRBD2. The germline V gene encodes CDR1 SGHVS and CDR2 FQNEAQ. V was clipped by 3 bases and J by 2 bases; unmatched bases: 4. CDR3 length: 16 residues. As DNA, the CDR3 is TGTGCCAGCAGCTTGTCCGGGACTAGCGCCTACAATGAGCAGTTCTTC. Translated, it gives CASSLSGTSAYNEQFF.

This clonotype was found many times. This chain joins TRBV7-6 and TRBJ2-5; 7 bases fit TRBD2. This CDR3 region has 18 residues. In germline, CDR1 is SGHVS, CDR2 FNYEAQ. Losses at the gene ends were 1 base for V and 4 bases for J; bases not matched to a gene: 15. The CDR3 DNA is TGTGCCAGCAGCTTAGTAAGGGTAATCGGCGGGGGTGGAGAGACCCAGTACTTC. As protein: CASSLVRVIGGGGETQYF.

With respect to this clonotype: A much larger clonotype is one base distant, so this may be a read error. This sequence joins TRBV6-5 and TRBJ2-2; TRBD1 aligns across 7 bases. CDR3 size: 17 residues. The V gene's germline CDR1 is MNHEY and CDR2 SVGAGI. The CDR3 bases are TGTGCCTGCAGTTACACCTTATGGACAGGAAATTCCGGGGAGCTGTTTTTT. Translation: CACSYTLWTGNSGELFF.

The table lists this clonotype with many counts. CDR3 DNA: TGTGCCAGCACCCCGGTGGGGGGGGAAGAGACCCAGTACTTC. Translation: CASTPVGGEETQYF. The chain employs TRBV7-8 and TRBJ2-5, with 7 bases fitting TRBD2. V lost 7 bases to trimming and J lost 3 bases; unmatched junction nucleotides: 8. The germline CDR1 and CDR2 sequences are SGHVS and FQNEAQ. The CDR3 runs to 14 residues.

This clonotype occurred many times. The V gene is TRBV20-1, the J gene TRBJ1-2, with 7 bases that match TRBD1. V trimming: 0 bases; J trimming: 2 bases; junction bases outside the gene matches: 12. Per germline, CDR1 DFQATT and CDR2 SNEGSKA (reference sequence). CDR3 length: 17 residues. CDR3 loop: CSARDQDRPKPNYGYTF. DNA for the CDR3: TGCAGTGCTAGAGATCAGGACAGGCCGAAACCCAACTATGGCTACACCTTC.

At least ten counts were recorded for this clonotype. V usage is TRBV7-9 and J usage is TRBJ1-2, with D maybe TRBD1 (5 bases). The CDR3 spans 12 residues. V lost 8 bases, J lost 6 bases, and 13 bases lay in between. Germline lookup yields CDR1 SEHNR and CDR2 FQNEAQ (reference sequence). The CDR3 is CASAGGPDGYTF. The CDR3 bases are TGTGCCAGCGCTGGGGGTCCCGATGGCTACACCTTC.

This clonotype was detected many times. The J gene is TRBJ2-7, the V gene TRBV27, with 8 bases fitting TRBD1. Unmatched junction bases numbered 3, after V lost 6 bases and J lost 2 bases. There are 13 residues in the CDR3. CDR1 and CDR2 (germline): MNHEY, SMNVEV (reference sequence). In nucleotides, the CDR3 is TGTGCCAGCAGCTCCAGGGGGCCCTACGAGCAGTACTTC. Translation: CASSSRGPYEQYF.

V usage is TRBV9 and J usage is TRBJ2-6; 10 nucleotides agree with TRBD1. The CDR3 runs to 18 residues. Losses at the gene ends were 4 bases for V and 1 base for J; bases not matched to a gene: 8. Per the germline V gene, CDR1 is SGDLS and CDR2 is YYNGEE. The CDR3: CASSPGTGAPSGANVLTF. As DNA, the CDR3 is TGTGCCAGCAGCCCGGGGACAGGGGCACCTTCTGGGGCCAACGTCCTGACTTTC.

This clonotype was seen repeatedly, ten times or more. This chain links TRBV7-3 with TRBJ2-3; 7 nucleotides match TRBD1. V dropped 2 bases and J dropped 0; count of bases not matched to a gene: 2. Germline-derived CDR1 and CDR2 are SGHTA and FQGTGA. CDR3 size: 15 residues. The CDR3 DNA sequence: TGTGCCAGCAGCTTAGAGGGGGCGAGCACAGATACGCAGTATTTT. Translating gives CASSLEGASTDTQYF.

This clonotype was counted at least ten times. This chain links TRBV3-1 with TRBJ2-5; 13 bases are a match to TRBD2. Per the germline V gene, CDR1 is LGHDT and CDR2 is YNNKEL (reference sequence). This CDR3 has 17 residues. V lost 4 bases to trimming and J lost 5 bases; unmatched junction nucleotides: 10. CDR3: CASSRAGLAGVGETQYF. In DNA, the CDR3 is TGTGCCAGCAGCCGGGCCGGACTAGCGGGGGTAGGGGAGACCCAGTACTTC.

There are many counts of this clonotype. CDR3 in amino acids: CASSQSPGNEQFF. DNA for the CDR3: TGCGCCAGCAGCCAATCCCCGGGTAATGAGCAGTTCTTC. The chain couples TRBV4-1 to TRBJ2-1, with D uncertain. The V and J ends lost 2 bases and 7 bases respectively, with 9 bases between them. Germline V gives CDR1 MGHRA, CDR2 YSYEKL. CDR3 length: 13 amino acids.

This clonotype was found many times. The chain has TRBV13 and TRBJ2-7; D may be TRBD1 (6 bases). Trimming pared 5 bases from V and 4 bases from J, leaving 18 bases between. Per the germline V gene, CDR1 is PRHDT and CDR2 is FYEKMQ (reference sequence). This CDR3 has 15 amino acids. The CDR3 here is CASSPGAGRTYEQYF. In DNA form, the CDR3 reads TGTGCCAGCAGCCCAGGGGCAGGGCGAACTTACGAGCAGTACTTC.